The clone carrying this TCR beta chain is termed medium-sized. Its matching antigen is unknown. This entry is derived from a study of long-term antiretroviral therapy in people with HIV. Every specimen provided about 0.9-11 million cryopreserved PBMC before DNA extraction took place. Study-wide results and limits: Someone took the blood between about 2003 and 2018, maybe while older ART regimens were in use. Post-treatment diversity went higher with ART but stayed below transplant donor controls.

There are 14 residues in the CDR3. Germline CDR1 SNHLY, CDR2 FYNNEI. V was clipped by 5 bases and J by 2 bases; unmatched bases: 5. Running of the v3.0 immunoSEQ assay took place at survey level. Sequencing was intended to reach about 40,000-55,000 T-cell genomes per sample. This table comes from immunoSEQ multiplex PCR, and its TCRdb copy is limited to in-frame clones, with some not included. The sample shows tens of thousands of clones, under 85% of them seen only once. This clonotype was sampled from a man aged 50 to 59 with HIV. This sample comprised unsorted PBMCs, obtained 0.4 years after starting antiretroviral therapy. V and J are TRBV2 and TRBJ2-7; TRBD2 matches at 8 bases. CDR3 region: CASSTSGATYEQYF. The CDR3 DNA follows: TGTGCCAGCAGTACTAGCGGTGCCACCTACGAGCAGTACTTC. The variable domain in full, completed from reference TRBV2 and TRBJ2-7, reads EPEVTQTPSHQVTQMGQEVILRCVPISNHLYFYWYRQILGQKVEFLVSFYNNEISEKSEIFDDQFSVERPDGSNFTLKIRSTKLEDSAMYFCASSTSGATYEQYFGPGTRLTVT.